The 4 T cell receptor beta chains in this list originate from one sample, sequenced in a study of identical twins. TCRdb ran MiXCR on the 5' RACE reads and lists one entry per CDR3 protein. The data show 420,000 or so distinct CDR3 sequences, approximately 18% seen once. What was sequenced was naive T cells sorted from blood. These TCRs come from a man over 45 in good health.

This clonotype was picked up many times. The rearrangement joins TRBV7-9 to TRBJ2-1, with TRBD2 matching over 8 bases. Germline V gives CDR1 SEHNR, CDR2 FQNEAQ (reference sequence). J was trimmed by 4 bases and V by 4 bases; bases with no gene match: 9. The length of the CDR3 is 16 residues. The CDR3 sequence: CASSSTISGDYNEQFF. The CDR3 DNA reads TGTGCCAGCAGCTCAACCATTAGCGGGGATTACAATGAGCAGTTCTTC. The whole variable domain, filled in from reference TRBV7-9 and TRBJ2-1, reads DTGVSQNPRHKITKRGQNVTFRCDPISEHNRLYWYRQTLGQGPEFLTYFQNEAQLEKSRLLSDRFSAERPKGSFSTLEIQRTEQGDSAMYLCASSSTISGDYNEQFFGPGTRLTVL.

V is TRBV24-1 and J is TRBJ2-3, with 9 positions matching TRBD1. The CDR3 has 15 residues. The junction had 6 bases not matched to a gene; V was cut back by 4 bases and J by 5 bases. Germline lookup yields CDR1 KGHDR and CDR2 SFDVKD. The CDR3 region is CATSDLGQGRDTQYF. The CDR3 region has the DNA TGTGCCACCAGTGACCTGGGACAGGGCAGAGATACGCAGTATTTT.

This clonotype was detected only a few times. The rearrangement links TRBV5-1 to TRBJ2-5, with D tentatively TRBD2 (6 bases). V was trimmed by 5 bases and J by 0 bases, leaving 11 bases between them. CDR1 is SGHRS and CDR2 is YFSETQ in the germline V gene. The CDR3 is made up of 14 amino acids. Written as DNA, the CDR3 is TGCGCCAGCAGGCGGGGACGGGACCAAGAGACCCAGTACTTC. Its protein product is CASRRGRDQETQYF.

This clonotype was seen only a few times. The chain carries TRBV7-2 and TRBJ1-6; 8 bases fit TRBD1. Trimming took 10 bases from V and 2 from J; bases not matched to a gene: 4. Per germline, CDR1 SGHTA and CDR2 FQGNSA. CDR3 length: 14 amino acids. The CDR3 reads CATSGQAYNSPLHF. CDR3 sequence (DNA): TGTGCCACTTCGGGACAGGCCTATAATTCACCCCTCCACTTT. Based on the CDR3 plus reference TRBV7-2 and TRBJ1-6, the full variable domain is GAGVSQSPSNKVTEKGKDVELRCDPISGHTALYWYRQSLGQGLEFLIYFQGNSAPDKSGLPSDRFSAERTGGSVSTLTIQRTQQEDSAVYLCATSGQAYNSPLHFGNGTRLTVT.